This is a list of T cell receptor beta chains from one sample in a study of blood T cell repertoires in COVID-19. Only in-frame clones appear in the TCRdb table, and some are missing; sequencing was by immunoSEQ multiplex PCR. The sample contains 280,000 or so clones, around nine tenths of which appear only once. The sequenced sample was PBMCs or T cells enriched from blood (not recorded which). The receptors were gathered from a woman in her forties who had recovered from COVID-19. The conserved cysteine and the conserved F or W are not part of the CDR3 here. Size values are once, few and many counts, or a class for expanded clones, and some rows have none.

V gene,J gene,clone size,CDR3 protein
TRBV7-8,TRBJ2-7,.,ASSIGQVSSYEQY
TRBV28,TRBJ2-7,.,ASSTGGLAGITYEQY
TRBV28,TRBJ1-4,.,ASSDRGRLEEKLF
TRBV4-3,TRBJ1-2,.,ASSQRAGDSGYT
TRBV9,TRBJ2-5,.,ASSVVGEETQY
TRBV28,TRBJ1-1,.,ASSPWTGVNYWDTEAF
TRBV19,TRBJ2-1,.,ASSGQGAGNEQF
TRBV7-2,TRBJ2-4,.,ASSSKSTLAKNIQY
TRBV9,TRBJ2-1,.,ASSPQTSGGRSNEQF
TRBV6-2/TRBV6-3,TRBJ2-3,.,ASSYSRGRTDTQY
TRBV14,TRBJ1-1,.,ASSVDTEAF
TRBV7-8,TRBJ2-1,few,ASSLGGSANNEQF
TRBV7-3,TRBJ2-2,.,ASRGTSVTGELF
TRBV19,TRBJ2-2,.,ASMGYRELF
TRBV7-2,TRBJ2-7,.,ASSLGSGTPYEQY
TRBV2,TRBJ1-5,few,ASRRQGGNQPQH
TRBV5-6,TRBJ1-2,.,ASVTPGVGGYT
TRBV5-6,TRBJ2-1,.,ASSLWSRELDEQF
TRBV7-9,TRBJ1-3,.,ASSLEEDPLPGNTIY
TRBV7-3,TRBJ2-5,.,ASSLHGKYQETQY
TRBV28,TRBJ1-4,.,ASSPGQVNNEKLF
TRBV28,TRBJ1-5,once,ASSFMQGNQPQH
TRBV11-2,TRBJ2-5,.,ASSLPGEGTQY
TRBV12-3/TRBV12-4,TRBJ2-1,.,ASRPGHYNEQF
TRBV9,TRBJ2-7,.,ASSVAGTGNEQY
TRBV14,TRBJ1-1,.,ASSARFGREGNTEAF
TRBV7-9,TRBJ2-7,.,ASSLIAGGTYEQY
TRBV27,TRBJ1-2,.,ASSLYPQTAKVT
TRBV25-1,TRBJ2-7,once,ASSAGTSGRAIYEQY
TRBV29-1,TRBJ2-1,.,SVNPTLYNEQF
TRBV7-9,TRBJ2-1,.,ASSLERVVDEQF
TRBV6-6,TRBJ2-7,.,ATNWGRADEQY
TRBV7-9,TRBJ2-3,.,ASSFMVGSTDTQY
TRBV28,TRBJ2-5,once,ASSFPGLAGETQY
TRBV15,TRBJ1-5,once,ATSRDQGAWSNQPQH
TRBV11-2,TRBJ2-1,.,ASSEPGGTEQF
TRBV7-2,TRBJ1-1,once,ASRPRTGGVDTEAF
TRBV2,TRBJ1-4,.,ASKKNRDSLNEKLF
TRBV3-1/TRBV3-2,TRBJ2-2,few,ASSRKMTSANTGELF
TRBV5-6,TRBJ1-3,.,ASSFVGEPTIY